The 26 T cell receptor beta chains presented below share a single source sample, sequenced in a study of T cells in Graves' hyperthyroidism and ophthalmopathy. RNA transcripts yielded amplified TCR beta CDR3 regions. The HTBI primer set was used in a first-round RT-PCR of the TCR CDR3. Via MiXCR, TCRdb re-called the multiplex PCR reads, giving one row per CDR3 protein. This sample has hundreds of thousands of distinct CDR3 sequences, with 14% found just once. Material for sequencing was blood. These receptors all stem from a woman under 30 with Graves' hyperthyroidism.

About this clonotype: A much bigger clone sits one base away, suggesting this may be a read error. This chain joins TRBV30 and TRBJ2-7; possible D gene TRBD2, 5 bases. Deletions cut 5 bases from V and 9 bases from J, with 5 bases between. Germline CDR1 and CDR2: GTSNPN and SVGIG (reference sequence). The CDR3 sequence is 8 residues long. The chain's CDR3 is CAWEGQYF. CDR3 sequence (DNA): TGTGCCTGGGAGGGGCAGTACTTC.

This clonotype was counted many times. The chain links TRBV4-2 to TRBJ1-2; maybe TRBD1 (5 bases). Germline-derived CDR1 and CDR2 are LGHNA and YNFKEQ. Trimming pared 4 bases from V and 7 bases from J, leaving 10 bases between. The CDR3 runs to 12 residues. CDR3 in DNA: TGTGCCAGCAGCCGAACGGGGCTTGGCTACACCTTC. Translation: CASSRTGLGYTF.

The chain recombines TRBV7-8 with TRBJ2-3; TRBD1 might be the D (8 bases). This CDR3 region has 17 residues. Per the germline V gene, CDR1 is SGHVS and CDR2 is FQNEAQ. V lost 6 bases to trimming and J lost 0 bases, with 19 bases between them. CDR3 in amino acids: CASRSREQGASTDTQYF. The CDR3 DNA reads TGTGCCAGCAGGTCGCGGGAGCAGGGGGCAAGCACAGATACGCAGTATTTT.

Many counts were recorded for this clonotype. This chain uses TRBV20-1 with TRBJ1-1, with TRBD1 as a possible D gene (5 bases). The CDR3 has 13 amino acids. V gave up 6 bases and J gave up 5 bases, with 16 bases separating them. The germline V gene encodes CDR1 DFQATT and CDR2 SNEGSKA (reference sequence). CDR3 nucleotide sequence: TGCAGTGCCAGGGCTGGGGTAATGACTGAAGCTTTCTTT. It codes for CSARAGVMTEAFF.

This sequence joins TRBV6-1 and TRBJ1-1; D not resolved. The CDR3 contains 13 residues. The germline gives CDR1 MNHNS, CDR2 SASEGT. V was clipped by 5 bases and J by 1 base, with 8 bases between them. CDR3 DNA sequence: TGTGCCAGCAGTTATTTACAGAACACTGAAGCTTTCTTT. Protein product: CASSYLQNTEAFF.

Details on this clonotype: At one end the junction does not follow the germline gene, possibly because of a read error. The gene calls are TRBV6-5 and TRBJ2-7; D tentatively reads TRBD1 or TRBD2 (6 bases each). The germline gives CDR1 MNHEY, CDR2 SVGAGI. This CDR3 region has 14 residues. The CDR3 bases are TGTGCCGGCAGTTATTTCGGGGGCCCTTACGAGCAGTACTTC. Translated, it gives CAGSYFGGPYEQYF.

Many counts were recorded for this clonotype. The chain uses TRBV9 and TRBJ2-7; D tentatively reads TRBD1 or TRBD2 (5 bases each). The V end was cut by 4 bases, the J end by 3 bases, with 14 bases between. Germline CDR1 SGDLS, CDR2 YYNGEE. CDR3 length equals 14 residues. The CDR3 sequence: CASSPWGSNYEQYF. CDR3 nucleotides: TGTGCCAGCAGCCCATGGGGGTCCAACTACGAGCAGTACTTC.

There are a few counts of this clonotype. This chain joins TRBV13 and TRBJ2-6; possibly TRBD1 or TRBD2 for D (5 bases each). CDR3 length: 15 amino acids. Germline values: CDR1 PRHDT, CDR2 FYEKMQ (reference sequence). V dropped 5 bases and J dropped 0 bases, with 8 bases sitting between them. CDR3 nucleotides: TGTGCCAGCAGCCAGAGGGGCTCTGGGGCCAACGTCCTGACTTTC. This sequence encodes CASSQRGSGANVLTF.

The sample holds many counts of this clonotype. This chain links TRBV2 with TRBJ2-2; 9 positions agree with TRBD2. The CDR3 is 18 amino acids. Germline V lookup: CDR1 SNHLY, CDR2 FYNNEI. Trimming took 3 bases from V and 5 from J; bases not matched to a gene: 13. The CDR3 loop is CASSDLDVAGVWTGELFF. CDR3 in DNA: TGTGCCAGCAGTGACTTAGATGTAGCGGGAGTTTGGACCGGGGAGCTGTTTTTT.

This chain links TRBV20-1 with TRBJ1-4; D not certain. The CDR3 consists of 14 residues. V lost 0 bases, J lost 3 bases, and 8 bases lay in between. CDR1 is DFQATT, CDR2 SNEGSKA, per germline (reference sequence). The CDR3 sequence is CSARDPRANEKLFF. The DNA of the CDR3 is TGCAGTGCTAGAGACCCCCGGGCTAATGAAAAACTGTTTTTT.

This clonotype was recorded only once. The chain carries TRBV19 and TRBJ1-1; D is ambiguous. The CDR3 length is 15 residues. V dropped 7 bases and J dropped 0 bases, with 15 bases sitting between them. Germline CDR1 LNHDA, CDR2 SQIVND (reference sequence). The CDR3 DNA sequence: TGTGCCAGTATCATGGCTGGCAGTTTGAACACTGAAGCTTTCTTT. Its protein product is CASIMAGSLNTEAFF.

This clonotype was counted between two and nine times. This chain joins TRBV5-1 and TRBJ1-5; the D gene is possibly TRBD1 (5 bases). Germline V gene data show CDR1 as SGHRS and CDR2 as YFSETQ. This CDR3 is 14 amino acids long. Trimming removed 2 bases from V and 7 bases from J, with 13 bases in between. The CDR3 bases are TGCGCCAGCAGCTTTGGGGACGGGTCGCAGCCCCAGCATTTT. This translates into CASSFGDGSQPQHF.

This chain connects TRBV19 to TRBJ2-1; 8 nucleotides match TRBD1. J was trimmed by 0 bases and V by 6 bases; bases with no gene match: 10. This CDR3 is 17 amino acids long. Germline CDR1 is LNHDA and CDR2 is SQIVND (reference sequence). The CDR3 is CASSHLQGVSSYNEQFF. The CDR3 DNA reads TGTGCCAGTAGCCACTTACAGGGGGTAAGCTCCTACAATGAGCAGTTCTTC.

This clonotype was counted many times. This sequence joins TRBV28 and TRBJ1-5, with a possible D match to TRBD1 (6 bases). Trimming cost V 4 bases and J 8 bases, with 24 bases left between them. CDR1 MDHEN and CDR2 SYDVKM come from the germline V gene. The CDR3 consists of 17 residues. The CDR3, as DNA: TGTGCCAGCAGTTCATATTCCAAGACAGGCGGCAAGGAGCCCCAGCATTTT. Its translation is CASSSYSKTGGKEPQHF.

Many counts were recorded for this clonotype. Here the CDR3 reads CASSGRRGPASYEQYF. CDR3 in DNA: TGTGCCAGCAGTGGGCGGAGGGGTCCTGCTTCCTACGAGCAGTACTTC. The rearrangement uses TRBV6-1 and TRBJ2-7; tentatively, D is TRBD2 (6 bases). This CDR3 has 16 residues. Per the germline V gene, CDR1 is MNHNS and CDR2 is SASEGT. V lost 4 bases to trimming and J lost 1 base, with 17 bases between them.

Many counts were recorded for this clonotype. V is TRBV6-1 and J is TRBJ1-1; no clear D. The CDR3 contains 15 residues. The V end was cut by 5 bases, the J end by 3 bases, with 16 bases between. Germline V gene sequence: CDR1 MNHNS, CDR2 SASEGT. CDR3 sequence reads: CASSPQGSGYTEAFF. CDR3 bases: TGTGCCAGCAGTCCCCAAGGGAGTGGATACACTGAAGCTTTCTTT.

The genes are TRBV4-1 and TRBJ2-7; weak D call: TRBD2 (6 bases). V lost 0 bases and J lost 7, with 16 bases in between. Germline loops: CDR1 MGHRA, CDR2 YSYEKL. This CDR3 is 15 amino acids long. The CDR3 nucleotides read TGCGCCAGCAGCCAAGATTTAGTACTAGCCCTTGAGCAGTACTTC. It is translated as CASSQDLVLALEQYF.

This clonotype was observed a handful of times. The genes are TRBV7-2 and TRBJ2-5, with D perhaps TRBD1 or TRBD2 (5 bases each). The CDR3 runs to 14 residues. The germline V and J ends were trimmed by 6 bases and 7 bases, with 18 bases remaining between them. Germline-derived CDR1 and CDR2 are SGHTA and FQGNSA. The CDR3 nucleotides read TGTGCCAGCAGACACTCCGGGACCCCGTGGACCCAGTACTTC. It translates to CASRHSGTPWTQYF.

The chain joins TRBV7-9 to TRBJ2-3; no definite D call. CDR1 and CDR2 (germline): SEHNR, FQNEAQ (reference sequence). The CDR3 has 15 residues. Trimming removed 5 bases from V and 2 bases from J, with 14 bases in between. In nucleotides, the CDR3 is TGTGCCAGCAGCCCGTTAACGGGCCCCACAGATACGCAGTATTTT. This sequence encodes CASSPLTGPTDTQYF.

This clonotype was detected many times. This chain links TRBV5-1 with TRBJ1-4; D perhaps matches TRBD1 (5 bases). V was pared by 6 bases and J by 0 bases, with 12 bases between. The CDR3 runs to 15 residues. The germline CDR1 and CDR2 sequences are SGHRS and YFSETQ. The CDR3 DNA reads TGCGCCAGCACCCGGGACCTTACAACTAATGAAAAACTGTTTTTT. It is translated as CASTRDLTTNEKLFF. The whole variable domain, remainder taken from reference TRBV5-1 and TRBJ1-4, is KAGVTQTPRYLIKTRGQQVTLSCSPISGHRSVSWYQQTPGQGLQFLFEYFSETQRNKGNFPGRFSGRQFSNSRSEMNVSTLELGDSALYLCASTRDLTTNEKLFFGSGTQLSVL.

The J gene is TRBJ1-2, the V gene TRBV10-3; D is uncertain. The CDR3 covers 13 residues. V lost 0 bases and J 5 bases, leaving 7 bases between the germline ends. CDR1 and CDR2 (germline): ENHRY, SYGVKD. DNA for the CDR3: TGTGCCATCAGTGAGTCTCGAGAATATGGCTACACCTTC. Its protein product is CAISESREYGYTF.

V gene TRBV6-1 combines with J gene TRBJ2-7; TRBD1 aligns across 10 bases. The germline V gene encodes CDR1 MNHNS and CDR2 SASEGT. This CDR3 has 13 residues. V was pared by 6 bases and J by 5 bases, with 4 bases of the junction left unmatched. CDR3 DNA: TGTGCCAGCAGCCCCGGGACAGGGGACGAGCAGTACTTC. Its protein product is CASSPGTGDEQYF.

This chain uses TRBV27 with TRBJ1-2; D uncertain. The germline gives CDR1 MNHEY, CDR2 SMNVEV (reference sequence). Trimming shortened V by 4 bases and J by 7 bases, and 13 bases separated the two germline ends. The CDR3 has 13 amino acids. CDR3 residues: CASSYAGKVGYTF. The CDR3 DNA follows: TGTGCCAGCAGTTACGCGGGGAAGGTTGGCTACACCTTC.

The table lists this clonotype with many counts. This chain uses TRBV27 with TRBJ2-7; 10 bases are shared with TRBD1. This CDR3 is 16 amino acids long. Germline V gene sequence: CDR1 MNHEY, CDR2 SMNVEV (reference sequence). V gave up 6 bases and J gave up 2 bases; unmatched junction bases: 10. CDR3 sequence reads: CASSYKAGTGAYEQYF. The DNA for the CDR3 is TGTGCCAGCAGCTACAAAGCCGGGACAGGGGCCTACGAGCAGTACTTC.

The chain joins TRBV4-1 to TRBJ1-1; the D is unclear. CDR3 size: 15 residues. Trimming pared 1 base from V and 0 bases from J, leaving 9 bases between. Germline CDR1 MGHRA, CDR2 YSYEKL. The CDR3 bases are TGCGCCAGCAGCCAAGGGACTGACATGAACACTGAAGCTTTCTTT. It encodes CASSQGTDMNTEAFF.

This chain links TRBV7-9 with TRBJ2-4; tentative D call: TRBD2 (6 bases). In germline, CDR1 is SEHNR, CDR2 FQNEAQ (reference sequence). V was pared by 5 bases and J by 7 bases, with 15 bases between. The CDR3 consists of 14 residues. CDR3 loop: CASSPTRRENIQYF. In nucleotides, the CDR3 is TGTGCCAGCAGCCCGACGAGGAGGGAGAACATTCAGTACTTC.